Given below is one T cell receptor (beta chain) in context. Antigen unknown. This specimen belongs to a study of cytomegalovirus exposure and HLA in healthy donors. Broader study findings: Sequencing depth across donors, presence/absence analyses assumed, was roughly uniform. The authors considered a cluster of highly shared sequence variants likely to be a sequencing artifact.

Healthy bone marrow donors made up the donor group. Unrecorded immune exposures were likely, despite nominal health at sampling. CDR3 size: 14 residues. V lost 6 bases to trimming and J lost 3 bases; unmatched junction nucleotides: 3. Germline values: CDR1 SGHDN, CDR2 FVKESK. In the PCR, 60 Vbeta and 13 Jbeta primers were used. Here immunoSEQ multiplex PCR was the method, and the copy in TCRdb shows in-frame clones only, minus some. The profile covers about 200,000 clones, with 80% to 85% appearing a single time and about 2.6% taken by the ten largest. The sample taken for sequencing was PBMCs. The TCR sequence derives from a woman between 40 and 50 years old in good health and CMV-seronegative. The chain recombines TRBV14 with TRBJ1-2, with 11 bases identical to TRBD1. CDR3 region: CASSTGQGDYGYTF. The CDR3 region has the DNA TGTGCCAGCAGTACGGGACAGGGGGACTATGGCTACACCTTC. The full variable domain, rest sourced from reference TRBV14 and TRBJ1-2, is EAGVTQFPSHSVIEKGQTVTLRCDPISGHDNLYWYRRVMGKEIKFLLHFVKESKQDESGMPNNRFLAERTGGTYSTLKVQPAELEDSGVYFCASSTGQGDYGYTFGSGTRLTVV.